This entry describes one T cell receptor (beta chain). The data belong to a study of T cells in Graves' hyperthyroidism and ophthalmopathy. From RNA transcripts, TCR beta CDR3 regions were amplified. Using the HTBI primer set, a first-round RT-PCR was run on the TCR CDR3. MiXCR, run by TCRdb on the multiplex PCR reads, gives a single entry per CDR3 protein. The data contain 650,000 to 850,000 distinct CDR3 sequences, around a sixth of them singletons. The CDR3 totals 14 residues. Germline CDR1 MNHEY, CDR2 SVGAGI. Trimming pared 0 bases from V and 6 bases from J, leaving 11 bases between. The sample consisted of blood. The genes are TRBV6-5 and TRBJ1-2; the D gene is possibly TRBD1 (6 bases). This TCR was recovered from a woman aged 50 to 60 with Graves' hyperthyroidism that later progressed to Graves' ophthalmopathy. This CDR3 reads CASSYSWAGDGYTF. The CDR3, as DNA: TGTGCCAGCAGTTACTCGTGGGCAGGGGATGGCTACACCTTC.